Following are 6 T cell receptor beta chains from one sample sequenced in a study of cytotoxic CD8 clonotypes in ibrutinib-treated CLL. Clones were read by immunoSEQ multiplex PCR, and TCRdb kept only the in-frame ones, dropping some. The table records over 70,000 clones, 86% of them present only once. The source was PBMCs, collected before ibrutinib treatment. The receptor source for this set is a human donor with chronic lymphocytic leukemia.

The rearrangement uses TRBV7-2 and TRBJ1-1, with a possible D match to TRBD1 (5 bases). This CDR3 is 14 amino acids long. Trimming stripped 1 base from V and 1 base from J, with 7 bases between. Looked up from germline, CDR1 is SGHTA and CDR2 is FQGNSA. CDR3 loop: CASSLVRGNTEAFF. As DNA, the CDR3 is TGTGCCAGCAGCTTAGTTAGGGGGAACACTGAAGCTTTCTTT.

This clone is a singleton in its sample. This chain connects TRBV28 to TRBJ2-7, with 8 bases aligning to TRBD2. Trimming removed 6 bases from V and 2 bases from J; junction bases left unmatched: 9. Germline values: CDR1 MDHEN, CDR2 SYDVKM. The CDR3 length is 15 residues. CDR3 residues: CASRVSGSQTYEQYF. The CDR3 DNA reads TGTGCCAGCAGAGTGAGCGGGAGCCAAACCTACGAGCAGTACTTC.

This chain links TRBV19 with TRBJ1-5; D remains ambiguous. Germline CDR1 is LNHDA and CDR2 is SQIVND (reference sequence). Between the trimmed V and J ends, which lost 3 bases and 8 bases, there was a span of 11 bases. There are 13 residues in the CDR3. In nucleotides, the CDR3 is TGTGCCAGTAGTATCTGGGAGATAAAGCCCCAGCATTTT. The encoded protein is CASSIWEIKPQHF.

The V and J genes are TRBV7-9 and TRBJ2-1; 11 positions agree with TRBD2. CDR1 is SEHNR and CDR2 is FQNEAQ in the germline V gene (reference sequence). After removal of 7 bases from V and 8 bases from J, the junction contained 10 bases not matched to a gene. The CDR3 has 15 amino acids. CDR3 bases: TGTGCCAGCATCATAGCGGGAGGGCCCGGGGATGAGCAGTTCTTC. As protein: CASIIAGGPGDEQFF. Using reference TRBV7-9 and TRBJ2-1 for the parts outside the CDR3, the full variable domain is DTGVSQNPRHKITKRGQNVTFRCDPISEHNRLYWYRQTLGQGPEFLTYFQNEAQLEKSRLLSDRFSAERPKGSFSTLEIQRTEQGDSAMYLCASIIAGGPGDEQFFGPGTRLTVL.

This chain connects TRBV7-9 to TRBJ2-2, with unresolved D. Trimming took off 2 bases at V and 1 base at J, with 11 bases between the two ends. Looked up from germline, CDR1 is SEHNR and CDR2 is FQNEAQ (reference sequence). CDR3 length: 16 residues. The CDR3 here is CASSLSLSRNTGELFF. CDR3 coding DNA: TGTGCCAGCAGCTTATCCCTCTCCCGGAACACCGGGGAGCTGTTTTTT.

The chain links TRBV6-1 to TRBJ1-1, with D maybe TRBD1 (6 bases). The V and J ends lost 7 bases and 5 bases respectively, with 20 bases between them. This CDR3 spans 15 amino acids. Germline CDR1 reads MNHNS; CDR2 reads SASEGT. CDR3 sequence (DNA): TGTGCCAGCATTCAGGGGACTTGGGTCCAGACTGAAGCTTTCTTT. This encodes CASIQGTWVQTEAFF.